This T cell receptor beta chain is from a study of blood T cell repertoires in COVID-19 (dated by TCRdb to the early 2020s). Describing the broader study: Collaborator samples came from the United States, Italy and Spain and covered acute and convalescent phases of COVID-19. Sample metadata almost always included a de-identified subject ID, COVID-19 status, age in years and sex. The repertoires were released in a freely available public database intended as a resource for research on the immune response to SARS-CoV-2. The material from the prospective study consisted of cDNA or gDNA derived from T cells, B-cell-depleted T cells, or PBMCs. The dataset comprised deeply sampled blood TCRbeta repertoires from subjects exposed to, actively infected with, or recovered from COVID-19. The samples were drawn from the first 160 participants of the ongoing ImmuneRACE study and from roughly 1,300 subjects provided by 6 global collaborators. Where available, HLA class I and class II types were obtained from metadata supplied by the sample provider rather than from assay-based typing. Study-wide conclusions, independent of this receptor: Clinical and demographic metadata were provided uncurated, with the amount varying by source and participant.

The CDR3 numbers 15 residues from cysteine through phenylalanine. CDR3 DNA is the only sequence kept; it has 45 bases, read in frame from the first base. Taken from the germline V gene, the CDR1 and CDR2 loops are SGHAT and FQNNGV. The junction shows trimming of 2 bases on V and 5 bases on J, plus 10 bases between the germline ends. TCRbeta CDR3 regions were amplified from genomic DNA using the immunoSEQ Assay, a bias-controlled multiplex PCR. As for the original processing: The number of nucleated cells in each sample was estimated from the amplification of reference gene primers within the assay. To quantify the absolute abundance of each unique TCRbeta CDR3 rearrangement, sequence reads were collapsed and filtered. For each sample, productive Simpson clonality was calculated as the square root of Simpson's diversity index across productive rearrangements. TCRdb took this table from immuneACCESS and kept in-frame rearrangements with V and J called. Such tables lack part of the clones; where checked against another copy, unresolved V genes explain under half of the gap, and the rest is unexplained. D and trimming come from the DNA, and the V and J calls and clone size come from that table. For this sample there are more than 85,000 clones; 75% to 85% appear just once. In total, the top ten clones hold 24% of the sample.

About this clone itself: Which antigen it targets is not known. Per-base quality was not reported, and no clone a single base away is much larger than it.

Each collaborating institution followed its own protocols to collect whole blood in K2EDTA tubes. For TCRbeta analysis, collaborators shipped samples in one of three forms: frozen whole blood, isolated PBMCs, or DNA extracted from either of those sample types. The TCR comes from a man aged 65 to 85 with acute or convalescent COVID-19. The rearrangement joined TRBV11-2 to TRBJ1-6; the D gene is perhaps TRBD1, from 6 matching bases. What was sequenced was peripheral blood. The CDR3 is CASSLSPGDNSPLHF. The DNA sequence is TGTGCCAGCAGCTTATCGCCAGGGGATAATTCACCCCTCCACTTT.